A selection of T cell receptor beta chains follows, all from one sample in a study of cytomegalovirus exposure and HLA in healthy donors. Only in-frame clones appear in the TCRdb table, and some are missing; sequencing was by immunoSEQ multiplex PCR. The data show tens of thousands of clones, roughly 70% seen once. The specimen was PBMCs. The receptor source for this set is a man aged 55 to 70 in good health and CMV-seropositive. The CDR3 runs from the conserved cysteine through the conserved F or W. Fields, in order: CDR3 DNA, CDR3 protein, D gene, J gene, clone size, V gene. D genes are given only for firm matches. Some rows have no size entry. The others give once, few or many, or a class for an expanded clone.

CDR3 DNA: TGTGCCAGCAGTTTGACAAGCGGGAGGGCTCTGACCGGGGAGCTGTTTTTT
CDR3 protein: CASSLTSGRALTGELFF
D gene: TRBD2
J gene: TRBJ2-2
clone size: NA
V gene: TRBV27

CDR3 DNA: TGTGCCAGCAGTCTCGGCGGACTCGAGCAGTACTTC
CDR3 protein: CASSLGGLEQYF
D gene: NA
J gene: TRBJ2-7
clone size: NA
V gene: TRBV25-1

CDR3 DNA: TGCGCCAGCAGCCAAGGCCCGGGGGGGCAAGATACGCAGTATTTT
CDR3 protein: CASSQGPGGQDTQYF
D gene: TRBD2
J gene: TRBJ2-3
clone size: NA
V gene: TRBV4-3

CDR3 DNA: TGCGCCAGCAGCTTAATGCCGCCCCAGGTGGGCGAAAAACTGTTTTTT
CDR3 protein: CASSLMPPQVGEKLFF
D gene: NA
J gene: TRBJ1-4
clone size: once
V gene: TRBV5-1

CDR3 DNA: TGTGCCAGCAGCTTAGATCAGGGGACAGTTCTCGGCTACACCTTC
CDR3 protein: CASSLDQGTVLGYTF
D gene: TRBD1
J gene: TRBJ1-2
clone size: NA
V gene: TRBV11-2

CDR3 DNA: TGTGCCAGCAGGAGGGGCAGGGCTGGGAGGCTTCAGCCCCAGCATTTT
CDR3 protein: CASRRGRAGRLQPQHF
D gene: NA
J gene: TRBJ1-5
clone size: NA
V gene: TRBV2

CDR3 DNA: TGCGCCAGCAGCTTACAGGGGCTCACAGATACGCAGTATTTT
CDR3 protein: CASSLQGLTDTQYF
D gene: TRBD1
J gene: TRBJ2-3
clone size: NA
V gene: TRBV5-1

CDR3 DNA: TGTGCCAGCAGCCCCTCCTCGGTTATCTCTGGAAACACCATATATTTT
CDR3 protein: CASSPSSVISGNTIYF
D gene: NA
J gene: TRBJ1-3
clone size: NA
V gene: TRBV2

CDR3 DNA: TGTGCCAGTAGTGGACAGGGGATAGCAGATACGCAGTATTTT
CDR3 protein: CASSGQGIADTQYF
D gene: TRBD1
J gene: TRBJ2-3
clone size: NA
V gene: TRBV19

CDR3 DNA: TGCGCCAGCAGCTTGGAGTCGAGTCAGCCCCAGCATTTT
CDR3 protein: CASSLESSQPQHF
D gene: NA
J gene: TRBJ1-5
clone size: NA
V gene: TRBV5-1